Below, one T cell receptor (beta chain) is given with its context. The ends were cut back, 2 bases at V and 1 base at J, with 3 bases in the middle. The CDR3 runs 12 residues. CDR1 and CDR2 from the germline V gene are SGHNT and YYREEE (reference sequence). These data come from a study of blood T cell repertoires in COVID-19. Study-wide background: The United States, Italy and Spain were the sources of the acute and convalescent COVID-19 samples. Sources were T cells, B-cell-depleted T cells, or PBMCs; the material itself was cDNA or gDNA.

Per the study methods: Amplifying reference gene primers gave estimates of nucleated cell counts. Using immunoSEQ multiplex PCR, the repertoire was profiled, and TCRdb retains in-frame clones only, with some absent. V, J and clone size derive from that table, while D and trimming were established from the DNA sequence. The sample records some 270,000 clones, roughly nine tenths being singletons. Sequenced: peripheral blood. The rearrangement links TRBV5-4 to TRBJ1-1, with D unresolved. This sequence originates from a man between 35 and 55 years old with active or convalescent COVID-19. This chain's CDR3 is CASSFGNTEAFF. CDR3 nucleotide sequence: TGTGCCAGCAGCTTCGGGAACACTGAAGCTTTCTTT.